The clone carrying this T cell receptor (beta chain) has more than one count but fewer than ten. Exclusions: uncontrolled infection, other autoimmune disease, pregnancy, lactation. Using more than 8 ml of fresh peripheral blood, PBMCs were prepared. The sample belongs to a study of T cells in Graves' hyperthyroidism and ophthalmopathy. Researchers took RNA transcripts and amplified the TCR beta CDR3 regions from them. The TCR CDR3 was amplified in a first-round RT-PCR using the HTBI primer set. TCRdb redid the calling of the multiplex PCR reads with MiXCR, one entry per CDR3 protein. The data show about 640,000 distinct CDR3 sequences, 20% seen once. CDR1 KGHSH and CDR2 LQKENI come from the germline V gene. This CDR3 comprises 17 residues. V dropped 3 bases and J dropped 6; count of bases not matched to a gene: 8.

Sequencing was done on a sample of blood. This sequence joins TRBV18 and TRBJ2-3, with TRBD2 identical over 14 bases. The clonotype comes from a man aged 25-45 years with Graves' ophthalmopathy. This CDR3 is CASSPEGLAGGGDTQYF. As DNA, the CDR3 is TGTGCCAGCTCACCGGAAGGACTAGCGGGAGGCGGGGATACGCAGTATTTT.